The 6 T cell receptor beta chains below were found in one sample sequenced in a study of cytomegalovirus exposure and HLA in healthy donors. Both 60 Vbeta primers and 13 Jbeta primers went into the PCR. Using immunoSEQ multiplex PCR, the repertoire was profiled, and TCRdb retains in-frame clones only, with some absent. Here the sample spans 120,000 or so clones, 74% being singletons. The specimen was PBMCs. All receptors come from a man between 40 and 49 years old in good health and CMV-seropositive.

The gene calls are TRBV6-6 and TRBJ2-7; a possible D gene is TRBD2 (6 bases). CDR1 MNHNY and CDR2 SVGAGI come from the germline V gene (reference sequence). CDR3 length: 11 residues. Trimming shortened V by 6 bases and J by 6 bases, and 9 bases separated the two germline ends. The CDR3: CASRRDGEQYF. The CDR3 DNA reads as TGTGCCAGCAGGCGGGACGGCGAGCAGTACTTC.

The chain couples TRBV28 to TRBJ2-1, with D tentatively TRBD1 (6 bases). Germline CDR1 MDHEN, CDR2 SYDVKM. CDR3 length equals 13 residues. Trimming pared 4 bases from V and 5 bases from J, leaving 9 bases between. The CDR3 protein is CASSSGTNNEQFF. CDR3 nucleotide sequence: TGTGCCAGCAGTTCTGGGACAAACAATGAGCAGTTCTTC.

The DNA for the CDR3 is TGTGCCAGCAGCTTAATCAGTAGCGCTGAGCAGTTCTTC. As protein: CASSLISSAEQFF. The chain recombines TRBV11-2 with TRBJ2-1; a possible D gene is TRBD2 (5 bases). The V gene lost 2 bases and the J gene lost 9 bases, with 11 bases spanning the gap. CDR1 is SGHAT, CDR2 FQNNGV, per germline. CDR3 length: 13 residues.

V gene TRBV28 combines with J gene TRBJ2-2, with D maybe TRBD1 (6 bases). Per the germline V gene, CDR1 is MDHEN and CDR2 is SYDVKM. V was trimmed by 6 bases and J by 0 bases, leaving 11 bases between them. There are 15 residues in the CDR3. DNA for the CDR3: TGTGCCAGCAGATCGACAGGACCGAACACCGGGGAGCTGTTTTTT. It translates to CASRSTGPNTGELFF.

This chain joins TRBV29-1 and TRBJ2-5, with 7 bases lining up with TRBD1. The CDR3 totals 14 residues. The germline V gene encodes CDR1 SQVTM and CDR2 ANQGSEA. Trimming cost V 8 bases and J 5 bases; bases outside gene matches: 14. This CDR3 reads CSLKQGLPGETQYF. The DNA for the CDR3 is TGCAGCTTGAAACAGGGGCTCCCTGGGGAGACCCAGTACTTC. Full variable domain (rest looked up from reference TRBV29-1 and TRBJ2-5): SAVISQKPSRDICQRGTSLTIQCQVDSQVTMMFWYRQQPGQSLTLIATANQGSEATYESGFVIDKFPISRPNLTFSTLTVSNMSPEDSSIYLCSLKQGLPGETQYFGPGTRLLVL.

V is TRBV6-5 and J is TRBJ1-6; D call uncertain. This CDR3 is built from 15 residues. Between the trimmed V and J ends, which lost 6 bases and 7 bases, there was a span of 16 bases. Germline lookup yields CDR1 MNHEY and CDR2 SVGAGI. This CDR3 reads CASRASVLVNSPLHF. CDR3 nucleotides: TGTGCCAGCAGGGCCTCTGTTTTGGTCAATTCACCCCTCCACTTT.